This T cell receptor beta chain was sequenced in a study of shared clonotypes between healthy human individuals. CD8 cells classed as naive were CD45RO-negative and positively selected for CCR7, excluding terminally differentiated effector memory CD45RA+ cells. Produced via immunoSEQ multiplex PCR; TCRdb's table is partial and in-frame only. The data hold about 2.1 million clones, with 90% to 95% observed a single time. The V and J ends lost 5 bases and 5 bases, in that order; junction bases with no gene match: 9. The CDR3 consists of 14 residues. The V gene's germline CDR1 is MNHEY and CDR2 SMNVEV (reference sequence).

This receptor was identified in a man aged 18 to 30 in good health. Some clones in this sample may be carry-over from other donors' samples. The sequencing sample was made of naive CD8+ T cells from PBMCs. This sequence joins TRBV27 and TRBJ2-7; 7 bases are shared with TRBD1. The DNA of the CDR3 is TGTGCCAGCAGTCCCCGACAGGGTTCTAACGAGCAGTACTTC. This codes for CASSPRQGSNEQYF.